Sequencing of this T cell receptor beta chain was carried out in a study of human T cells and chemical hapten exposure. Study-wide context: Patch tests applied 0.01% DPC to the upper back, read at 6 days. There were per-sample TCR yield variations, arising mainly from small pooled library volume differences.

Unique molecular identifiers were attached to individual cDNA molecules within the library. TCRdb passed the RACE reads through MiXCR, listing each CDR3 protein once. Found here are just over 80,000 distinct CDR3 sequences, about 10% of them singletons; the top ten hold around 4.5%. V was clipped by 6 bases and J by 4 bases; unmatched bases: 4. This CDR3 comprises 15 residues. Germline assignment: CDR1 MDHEN and CDR2 SYDVKM. At least ten counts were recorded for this clonotype. Its antigen is currently unknown. Time point meaning: patch test 1, 2 weeks after DPC sensitization. Stated treatment: therapeutic diphenylcyclopropenone sensitization with weekly scalp DPC. Study-wide results and caveats: The study found that DPC sensitization did not change TCRs above 1 in 1000 frequency.

Here the sequenced sample was whole blood, taken in connection with sensitization to the hapten diphenylcyclopropenone (DPC). The chain recombines TRBV28 with TRBJ2-1; 12 bases map to TRBD2. The TCR originated in a woman in her forties or fifties with alopecia areata. Some clones in this sample may be carry-over from other donors' samples. CDR3 in DNA: TGTGCCAGCAGGACTAGCGGGGGAGGTTACAATGAGCAGTTCTTC. It is translated as CASRTSGGGYNEQFF. Together with reference TRBV28 and TRBJ2-1, the CDR3 gives the full variable domain: DVKVTQSSRYLVKRTGEKVFLECVQDMDHENMFWYRQDPGLGLRLIYFSYDVKMKEKGDIPEGYSVSREKKERFSLILESASTNQTSMYLCASRTSGGGYNEQFFGPGTRLTVL.